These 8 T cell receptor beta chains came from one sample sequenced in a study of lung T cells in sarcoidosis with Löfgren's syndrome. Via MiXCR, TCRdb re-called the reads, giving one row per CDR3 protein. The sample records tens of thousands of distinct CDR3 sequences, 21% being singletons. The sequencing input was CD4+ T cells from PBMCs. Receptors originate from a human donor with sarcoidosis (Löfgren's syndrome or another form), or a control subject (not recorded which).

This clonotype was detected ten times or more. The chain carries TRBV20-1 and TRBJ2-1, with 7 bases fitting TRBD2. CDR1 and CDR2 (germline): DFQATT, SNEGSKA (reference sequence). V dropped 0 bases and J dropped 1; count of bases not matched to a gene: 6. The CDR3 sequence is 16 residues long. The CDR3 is CSARDAAGVSYNEQFF. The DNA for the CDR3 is TGCAGTGCTAGAGATGCGGCGGGAGTTTCCTACAATGAGCAGTTCTTC.

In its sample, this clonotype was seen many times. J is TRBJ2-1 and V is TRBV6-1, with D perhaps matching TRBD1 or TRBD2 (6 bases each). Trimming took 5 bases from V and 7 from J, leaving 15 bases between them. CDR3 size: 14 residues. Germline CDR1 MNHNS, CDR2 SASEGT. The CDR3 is CASSRGTLVNEQFF. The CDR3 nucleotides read TGTGCCAGCAGTCGGGGGACATTGGTAAATGAGCAGTTCTTC.

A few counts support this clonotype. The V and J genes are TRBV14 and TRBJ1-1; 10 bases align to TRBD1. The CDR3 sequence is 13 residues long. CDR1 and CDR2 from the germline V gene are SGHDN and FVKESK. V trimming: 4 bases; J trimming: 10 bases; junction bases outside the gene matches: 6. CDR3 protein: CASSLGTGERAFF. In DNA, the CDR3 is TGTGCCAGCAGCCTCGGGACAGGGGAGAGAGCTTTCTTT.

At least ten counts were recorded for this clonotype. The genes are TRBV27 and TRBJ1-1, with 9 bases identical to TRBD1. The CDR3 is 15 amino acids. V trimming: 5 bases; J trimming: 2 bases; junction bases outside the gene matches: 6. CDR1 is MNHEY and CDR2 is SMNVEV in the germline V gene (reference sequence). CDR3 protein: CASSPWTGVNTEAFF. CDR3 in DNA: TGTGCCAGCAGTCCGTGGACAGGGGTAAACACTGAAGCTTTCTTT.

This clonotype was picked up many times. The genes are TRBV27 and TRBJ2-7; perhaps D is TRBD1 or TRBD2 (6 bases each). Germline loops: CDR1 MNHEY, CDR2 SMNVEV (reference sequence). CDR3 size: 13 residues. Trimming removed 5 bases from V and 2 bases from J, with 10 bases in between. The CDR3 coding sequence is TGTGCCAGCAGTGGGGGGCGCCCCTACGAGCAGTACTTC. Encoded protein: CASSGGRPYEQYF.

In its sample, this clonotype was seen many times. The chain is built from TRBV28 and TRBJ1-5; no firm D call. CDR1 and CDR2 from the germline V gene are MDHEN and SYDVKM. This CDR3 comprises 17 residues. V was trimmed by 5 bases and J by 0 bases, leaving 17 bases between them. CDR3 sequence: CASSETGRVFSNQPQHF. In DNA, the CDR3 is TGTGCCAGCAGTGAGACGGGGAGAGTTTTTAGCAATCAGCCCCAGCATTTT.

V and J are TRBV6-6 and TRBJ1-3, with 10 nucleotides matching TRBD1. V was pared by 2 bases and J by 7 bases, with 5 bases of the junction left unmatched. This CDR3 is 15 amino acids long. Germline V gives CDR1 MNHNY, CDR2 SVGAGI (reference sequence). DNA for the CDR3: TGTGCCAGCAGTTACCAGGGACAGGGGAGGAACACCATATATTTT. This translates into CASSYQGQGRNTIYF.

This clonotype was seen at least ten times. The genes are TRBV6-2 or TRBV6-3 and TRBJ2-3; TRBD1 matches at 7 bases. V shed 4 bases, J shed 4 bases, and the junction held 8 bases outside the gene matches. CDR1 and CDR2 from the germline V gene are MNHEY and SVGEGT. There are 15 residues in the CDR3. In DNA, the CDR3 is TGTGCCAGCAGTTTCAGGGGGACACGGGCAGATACGCAGTATTTT. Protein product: CASSFRGTRADTQYF.